These 20 T cell receptor beta chains were sequenced from one sample in a study of cytotoxic CD8 clonotypes in ibrutinib-treated CLL. Profiling relied on immunoSEQ multiplex PCR, and the TCRdb table lists in-frame clones only, not all of them. In the table there are around 130,000 clones, 80% to 90% of which are singletons. Sequenced here: PBMCs, sampled after 24 months of ibrutinib treatment. These receptor sequences come from a human donor with chronic lymphocytic leukemia.

This clone was counted a single time. The V call is TRBV19, the J call TRBJ2-1, with 8 bases aligning to TRBD1. Germline trimming cut 3 bases from V and 8 bases from J; bases unmatched to any gene: 9. The CDR3 runs to 15 residues. From germline, CDR1 is LNHDA and CDR2 SQIVND (reference sequence). CDR3 bases: TGTGCCAGTAGTATGGAAGCGAGCAGGGGGCATGAGCAGTTCTTC. It translates to CASSMEASRGHEQFF. Filled out from reference TRBV19 and TRBJ2-1, the complete variable domain reads DGGITQSPKYLFRKEGQNVTLSCEQNLNHDAMYWYRQDPGQGLRLIYYSQIVNDFQKGDIAEGYSVSREKKESFPLTVTSAQKNPTAFYLCASSMEASRGHEQFFGPGTRLTVL.

This chain uses TRBV30 with TRBJ2-7, with 7 bases lining up with TRBD2. V shed 2 bases, J shed 4 bases, and the junction held 8 bases outside the gene matches. Germline V gene data show CDR1 as GTSNPN and CDR2 as SVGIG (reference sequence). The CDR3 sequence is 14 residues long. CDR3 amino acids: CAWSTGSGKYEQYF. The CDR3 DNA sequence: TGTGCCTGGAGTACGGGGAGCGGGAAGTACGAGCAGTACTTC. The full variable domain, rest sourced from reference TRBV30 and TRBJ2-7, is SQTIHQWPATLVQPVGSPLSLECTVEGTSNPNLYWYRQAAGRGLQLLFYSVGIGQISSEVPQNLSASRPQDRQFILSSKKLLLSDSGFYLCAWSTGSGKYEQYFGPGTRLTVT.

In its sample, this clone was seen a few times. The V and J genes are TRBV29-1 and TRBJ2-7; 8 bases are shared with TRBD2. The length of the CDR3 is 13 residues. Germline CDR1 SQVTM, CDR2 ANQGSEA. J gave up 4 bases and V 4 bases, and 6 bases lay outside the gene matches. The CDR3 DNA is TGCAGCGTTGCGGGAGGGGGATTGTACGAGCAGTACTTC. Amino acid sequence: CSVAGGGLYEQYF.

This rearrangement joins TRBV19 to TRBJ1-1, with 9 bases lining up with TRBD1. The CDR3 spans 13 residues. Germline CDR1 LNHDA, CDR2 SQIVND (reference sequence). V shed 9 bases, J shed 4 bases, and the junction held 6 bases outside the gene matches. The CDR3 reads CASNRGLGTEAFF. In nucleotides, the CDR3 is TGTGCCAGCAACAGGGGGCTGGGCACTGAAGCTTTCTTT.

The chain combines TRBV9 with TRBJ2-2; the D gene could be TRBD1 or TRBD2 (5 bases each). The V end was cut by 4 bases, the J end by 5 bases, with 18 bases between. Germline CDR1 SGDLS, CDR2 YYNGEE. The CDR3 loop spans 16 amino acids. The CDR3 DNA follows: TGTGCCAGCAGCACCGGTGGGGGTCCCAGGACCGGGGAGCTGTTTTTT. Translated: CASSTGGGPRTGELFF.

The genes are TRBV19 and TRBJ2-7, with D perhaps given as TRBD1 or TRBD2 (5 bases each). CDR1 LNHDA and CDR2 SQIVND come from the germline V gene (reference sequence). This CDR3 has 12 amino acids. The germline V and J ends were trimmed by 5 bases and 6 bases, with 11 bases remaining between them. The CDR3, as DNA: TGTGCCAGTAGTGCGATGGGGACCGAGCAGTACTTC. Its protein product is CASSAMGTEQYF.

This clone has a handful of counts. V and J are TRBV7-3 and TRBJ2-1; TRBD1 or TRBD2 may be the D gene (6 bases each). V shed 1 base and J shed 10 bases, with 14 bases lying between them. The CDR3 is 14 amino acids. CDR1 SGHTA and CDR2 FQGTGA come from the germline V gene. The CDR3 spells CASSLNPGAGEQFF. CDR3 DNA: TGTGCCAGCAGCTTAAACCCGGGGGCTGGAGAGCAGTTCTTC.

This sequence joins TRBV27 and TRBJ2-7, with unresolved D. This CDR3 comprises 12 residues. Trimming left V 3 bases short and J 6 bases short, with 9 bases between. Germline V lookup: CDR1 MNHEY, CDR2 SMNVEV (reference sequence). CDR3 region: CASSLGTSEQYF. In DNA, the CDR3 is TGTGCCAGCAGTTTGGGAACCTCCGAGCAGTACTTC.

The rearrangement links TRBV4-3 to TRBJ1-6; 8 positions agree with TRBD1. After removal of 0 bases from V and 8 bases from J, the junction contained 3 bases not matched to a gene. The CDR3 contains 15 residues. Germline-derived CDR1 and CDR2 are LGHNA and YSLEER. The DNA of the CDR3 is TGCGCCAGCAGCCAAGAGGGGACAGGAGATTCACCCCTCCACTTT. As protein: CASSQEGTGDSPLHF.

This clone appeared once. The chain combines TRBV7-2 with TRBJ1-5, with D hard to call. Germline CDR1 SGHTA, CDR2 FQGNSA. The CDR3 extends over 13 amino acids. Trimming stripped 5 bases from V and 7 bases from J, with 12 bases between. The CDR3 nucleotides are TGTGCCAGCAGCCCCGAACGGGTACAGCCCCAGCATTTT. Protein product: CASSPERVQPQHF.

This clone was counted once. The V call is TRBV11-2, the J call TRBJ1-2; TRBD1 matches at 9 bases. Germline CDR1 reads SGHAT; CDR2 reads FQNNGV. Unmatched junction bases numbered 5, after V lost 5 bases and J lost 7 bases. The CDR3 covers 13 residues. The CDR3, as DNA: TGTGCCAGCAGCCTACAGGGGGCGCTTGGCTACACCTTC. This encodes CASSLQGALGYTF. Full variable domain (rest looked up from reference TRBV11-2 and TRBJ1-2): EAGVAQSPRYKIIEKRQSVAFWCNPISGHATLYWYQQILGQGPKLLIQFQNNGVVDDSQLPKDRFSAERLKGVDSTLKIQPAKLEDSAVYLCASSLQGALGYTFGSGTRLTVV.

The chain combines TRBV6-5 with TRBJ2-7, with D perhaps TRBD1 or TRBD2 (6 bases each). Trimming took 7 bases from V and 0 from J, leaving 16 bases between them. The CDR3 is 15 residues long. Germline V gene lookup returns CDR1 MNHEY and CDR2 SVGAGI. The chain's CDR3 is CASTRGGRGSYEQYF. The CDR3 bases are TGTGCCAGCACCCGTGGGGGGCGAGGCTCCTACGAGCAGTACTTC.

The rearrangement uses TRBV6-5 and TRBJ2-7; D is ambiguous. The CDR3 sequence is 13 residues long. The germline V gene encodes CDR1 MNHEY and CDR2 SVGAGI. V lost 5 bases to trimming and J lost 2 bases, with 10 bases between them. The CDR3 coding sequence is TGTGCCAGCAGTGAAGGGCACGCCTACGAGCAGTACTTC. Translated: CASSEGHAYEQYF.

The rearrangement joins TRBV9 to TRBJ2-1; TRBD1 aligns across 10 bases. Unmatched junction bases numbered 10, after V lost 4 bases and J lost 9 bases. CDR1 is SGDLS and CDR2 is YYNGEE in the germline V gene. There are 15 residues in the CDR3. CDR3 nucleotides: TGTGCCAGCAGCCCCGCCGGGACAGGGGACGGTGAGCAGTTCTTC. Protein: CASSPAGTGDGEQFF. The whole variable domain, remainder taken from reference TRBV9 and TRBJ2-1, is DSGVTQTPKHLITATGQRVTLRCSPRSGDLSVYWYQQSLDQGLQFLIQYYNGEERAKGNILERFSAQQFPDLHSELNLSSLELGDSALYFCASSPAGTGDGEQFFGPGTRLTVL.

The chain carries TRBV18 and TRBJ1-2; D is possibly TRBD1 (6 bases). The length of the CDR3 is 14 residues. The germline V gene has CDR1 KGHSH and CDR2 LQKENI. V was trimmed by 5 bases and J by 4 bases, leaving 14 bases between them. For the CDR3, the DNA is TGTGCCAGCTCATTGGACAGAGCTTTCTATGGCTACACCTTC. Amino acid sequence: CASSLDRAFYGYTF.

This chain connects TRBV11-3 to TRBJ2-3, with D unresolved. Trimming stripped 5 bases from V and 0 bases from J, with 9 bases between. The CDR3 is 14 amino acids. Germline CDR1 SGHNT, CDR2 YENEEA. The CDR3 sequence: CASSRRSSTDTQYF. The DNA of the CDR3 is TGTGCCAGCAGCCGCCGGTCGAGCACAGATACGCAGTATTTT.

This sequence joins TRBV7-2 and TRBJ2-5; 7 bases are shared with TRBD2. The germline gives CDR1 SGHTA, CDR2 FQGNSA. The length of the CDR3 is 13 residues. The V and J ends lost 5 bases and 4 bases, in that order; junction bases with no gene match: 4. CDR3 coding DNA: TGTGCCAGCAGCCAACTAGCGTTAGAGACCCAGTACTTC. Protein product: CASSQLALETQYF.

This clone showed up just once. The V gene is TRBV11-2, the J gene TRBJ2-2; perhaps TRBD1 as D (5 bases). Trimming removed 5 bases at V and 5 bases at J, with 15 bases between. This CDR3 is 15 amino acids long. The germline V gene encodes CDR1 SGHAT and CDR2 FQNNGV. CDR3 nucleotide sequence: TGTGCCAGCAGCCCTCGGACAACCCCTACCGGGGAGCTGTTTTTT. Encoded protein: CASSPRTTPTGELFF. The variable domain in full, completed from reference TRBV11-2 and TRBJ2-2, reads EAGVAQSPRYKIIEKRQSVAFWCNPISGHATLYWYQQILGQGPKLLIQFQNNGVVDDSQLPKDRFSAERLKGVDSTLKIQPAKLEDSAVYLCASSPRTTPTGELFFGEGSRLTVL.

J is TRBJ2-2 and V is TRBV5-5; D perhaps matches TRBD1 (5 bases). In germline, CDR1 is SGHKS, CDR2 YYEKEE (reference sequence). V lost 0 bases, J lost 5 bases, and 5 bases lay in between. There are 13 residues in the CDR3. The CDR3 sequence: CASSLEGTGELFF. The CDR3 coding sequence is TGTGCCAGCAGCTTGGAGGGGACCGGGGAGCTGTTTTTT. Supplemented by reference TRBV5-5 and TRBJ2-2, the full variable domain reads DAGVTQSPTHLIKTRGQQVTLRCSPISGHKSVSWYQQVLGQGPQFIFQYYEKEERGRGNFPDRFSARQFPNYSSELNVNALLLGDSALYLCASSLEGTGELFFGEGSRLTVL.

The chain couples TRBV27 to TRBJ2-7; 10 nucleotides match TRBD1. The germline CDR1 and CDR2 sequences are MNHEY and SMNVEV (reference sequence). The CDR3 totals 13 residues. J gave up 2 bases and V 6 bases, and 1 base lay outside the gene matches. The CDR3 loop is CASSDRGPYEQYF. The CDR3 nucleotides are TGTGCCAGCAGCGACAGGGGGCCCTACGAGCAGTACTTC.